Sequencing of this T cell receptor beta chain was carried out in a study of cytomegalovirus exposure and HLA in healthy donors. Study findings and constraints: The classifier reportedly diagnosed cytomegalovirus status with high sensitivity and specificity.

Per the germline V gene, CDR1 is LGHNA and CDR2 is YSLEER. The CDR3 runs to 15 residues. Trimming removed 4 bases from V and 4 bases from J; junction bases left unmatched: 6. In the case of this clone: Its target is not known.

60 Vbeta and 13 Jbeta primers were used in PCR. Sequenced by immunoSEQ multiplex PCR; TCRdb stores in-frame clones only, minus some. This table holds around 150,000 clones, roughly 80% found once. The sequenced sample consisted of PBMCs. The sequence came from a middle-aged man in good health and CMV-seronegative. The J gene is TRBJ2-2, the V gene TRBV4-3; 7 bases are shared with TRBD1. Here the CDR3 DNA reads TGCGCCAGCAGCCCCTACAGGGGCAGCACCGGGGAGCTGTTTTTT. This translates into CASSPYRGSTGELFF.